Below, 18 T cell receptor beta chains from the same sample are listed, as sequenced in a study of control samples from healthy donors and cancer patients. Using immunoSEQ multiplex PCR, the repertoire was profiled, and TCRdb retains in-frame clones only, with some absent. The sample consists of approximately 130,000 clones, 87% of them appearing once. What was sequenced was blood. These receptors came from a man aged 30 to 45 in good health.

A single count supports this clone. The V gene is TRBV7-2, the J gene TRBJ1-2, with D hard to call. V shed 4 bases and J shed 7 bases, with 10 bases lying between them. CDR3 length: 12 residues. Looked up from germline, CDR1 is SGHTA and CDR2 is FQGNSA. CDR3 residues: CASSSAFIGYTF. DNA for the CDR3: TGTGCCAGCAGCTCGGCCTTTATTGGCTACACCTTC.

The chain employs TRBV20-1 and TRBJ1-1; D is ambiguous. In germline, CDR1 is DFQATT, CDR2 SNEGSKA (reference sequence). The V end was cut by 5 bases, the J end by 7 bases, with 11 bases between. CDR3 length: 11 amino acids. The CDR3: CSAAARGEAFF. The CDR3, as DNA: TGCAGTGCTGCCGCACGGGGTGAAGCTTTCTTT.

This chain joins TRBV6-1 and TRBJ2-6; no firm D call. This CDR3 is built from 17 residues. Germline-derived CDR1 and CDR2 are MNHNS and SASEGT. V was shortened by 2 bases and J by 1 base, with 12 bases between the two germline ends. Here the CDR3 reads CASSELADRSGANVLTF. DNA of the CDR3: TGTGCCAGCAGTGAATTGGCAGACCGGTCTGGGGCCAACGTCCTGACTTTC.

This clone was detected a few times. This sequence joins TRBV6-5 and TRBJ1-1, with TRBD1 as a possible D gene (5 bases). Trimming left V 6 bases short and J 5 bases short, with 10 bases between. The CDR3 consists of 12 residues. Looked up from germline, CDR1 is MNHEY and CDR2 is SVGAGI. CDR3 nucleotide sequence: TGTGCCAGCAGATCCGCAGGGACTGAAGCTTTCTTT. Encoded protein: CASRSAGTEAFF.

This rearrangement joins TRBV7-2 to TRBJ1-5; D uncertain. CDR1 is SGHTA, CDR2 FQGNSA, per germline. Trimming removed 5 bases at V and 1 base at J, with 9 bases between. The CDR3 has 14 amino acids. CDR3 in DNA: TGTGCCAGCAGCCCTCTCGAGAGCAATCAGCCCCAGCATTTT. Amino acid sequence: CASSPLESNQPQHF.

This chain joins TRBV7-9 and TRBJ2-1, with 8 nucleotides matching TRBD2. Germline lookup yields CDR1 SEHNR and CDR2 FQNEAQ (reference sequence). V lost 4 bases to trimming and J lost 0 bases; unmatched junction nucleotides: 8. This CDR3 is built from 17 residues. This CDR3 is CASSSAQRGISYNEQFF. DNA of the CDR3: TGTGCCAGCAGCTCAGCCCAGCGGGGGATCTCCTACAATGAGCAGTTCTTC.

The V call is TRBV2, the J call TRBJ1-5; the D is unclear. Trimming left V 7 bases short and J 7 bases short, with 11 bases between. This CDR3 has 12 residues. Germline values: CDR1 SNHLY, CDR2 FYNNEI. CDR3 coding DNA: TGTGCCAGCAAAGCGGAAGGACAGCCCCAGCATTTT. Amino acid sequence: CASKAEGQPQHF.

This chain uses TRBV5-5 with TRBJ1-1; D is unclear. Trimming removed 2 bases from V and 1 base from J, with 15 bases in between. CDR3 length equals 16 residues. Germline V gene sequence: CDR1 SGHKS, CDR2 YYEKEE (reference sequence). The CDR3 DNA reads TGTGCCAGCAGCTTATCAATTCTTCAGGCGAACACTGAAGCTTTCTTT. Its translation: CASSLSILQANTEAFF.

The chain uses TRBV19 and TRBJ2-3, with 7 bases identical to TRBD1. CDR1 and CDR2 from the germline V gene are LNHDA and SQIVND (reference sequence). Trimming cost V 7 bases and J 2 bases; bases outside gene matches: 9. The CDR3 is 15 residues long. The CDR3 nucleotides are TGTGCCAGTACAAACAGGGGCGGGTACACAGATACGCAGTATTTT. Translated, it gives CASTNRGGYTDTQYF. Full variable domain (rest looked up from reference TRBV19 and TRBJ2-3): DGGITQSPKYLFRKEGQNVTLSCEQNLNHDAMYWYRQDPGQGLRLIYYSQIVNDFQKGDIAEGYSVSREKKESFPLTVTSAQKNPTAFYLCASTNRGGYTDTQYFGPGTRLTVL.

The chain couples TRBV6-5 to TRBJ1-6, with D maybe TRBD1 (6 bases). CDR1 is MNHEY, CDR2 SVGAGI, per germline. V lost 2 bases and J 7 bases, leaving 9 bases between the germline ends. The CDR3 runs to 14 residues. The CDR3 protein is CASSYRTENSPLHF. As DNA, the CDR3 is TGTGCCAGCAGTTACAGGACAGAGAATTCACCCCTCCACTTT.

This clone qualifies as large (0.1 to 1%). The V gene is TRBV6-4, the J gene TRBJ2-2; 10 positions agree with TRBD1. The CDR3 extends over 15 amino acids. Per the germline V gene, CDR1 is MRHNA and CDR2 is SNTAGT. V lost 6 bases to trimming and J lost 5 bases; unmatched junction nucleotides: 6. The CDR3 sequence: CASSLGTGDTGELFF. The CDR3 DNA sequence: TGTGCCAGCAGCCTCGGGACAGGGGATACCGGGGAGCTGTTTTTT.

The V gene is TRBV6-6, the J gene TRBJ2-7, with 8 positions matching TRBD1. Per the germline V gene, CDR1 is MNHNY and CDR2 is SVGAGI (reference sequence). CDR3 length equals 13 residues. The V segment lost 8 bases and the J segment 0 bases; nucleotides outside the gene matches: 3. The CDR3, as DNA: TGTGCCAGCGCGACAGGGGACTCCTACGAGCAGTACTTC. Translation: CASATGDSYEQYF.

The V gene is TRBV6-5, the J gene TRBJ1-6; no clear D gene. V shed 2 bases and J shed 7 bases, with 9 bases lying between them. CDR1 and CDR2 from the germline V gene are MNHEY and SVGAGI. The CDR3 consists of 14 residues. CDR3 region: CASSYQNSNSPLHF. CDR3 sequence (DNA): TGTGCCAGCAGTTACCAAAACAGCAATTCACCCCTCCACTTT.

The chain is built from TRBV5-6 and TRBJ1-1; D gene ambiguous. The CDR3 contains 13 residues. Germline CDR1 and CDR2: SGHDT and YYEEEE. V was clipped by 4 bases and J by 1 base, with 8 bases between them. The CDR3 DNA reads as TGTGCCAGCAGCCTCTCATCGAACACTGAAGCTTTCTTT. This translates into CASSLSSNTEAFF.

This clone occurred once. V and J are TRBV3-1 (or the pseudogene TRBV3-2) and TRBJ1-5; D is ambiguous. Trimming left V 1 base short and J 3 bases short, with 10 bases between. Germline CDR1 is LGHDT and CDR2 is YNNKEL (reference sequence). The length of the CDR3 is 15 residues. The CDR3 sequence is CASSQGFGSNQPQHF. DNA for the CDR3: TGTGCCAGCAGCCAAGGGTTTGGTTCCAATCAGCCCCAGCATTTT.

The chain carries TRBV21-1 and TRBJ2-2. TRBV21-1 is tagged as a pseudogene. The length of the CDR3 is 16 residues. The CDR3 reads CASSKFGGRSPGELFF. The CDR3 coding sequence is TGTGCCAGCAGCAAATTTGGGGGGCGCAGTCCCGGGGAGCTGTTTTTT.

This clone was picked up one time. Relative to the germline gene, one junction end is altered; a read error may explain this. CDR3 sequence: CASSFRTGRLIF. The CDR3, as DNA: TGTGCCAGCAGCTTTAGAACGGGTCGGCTTATATTT. The rearrangement joins TRBV5-4 to TRBJ1-4; D gene uncertain. The CDR3 consists of 12 residues. Germline V lookup: CDR1 SGHNT, CDR2 YYREEE (reference sequence).

The chain combines TRBV7-9 with TRBJ1-1; D is uncertain. V lost 2 bases, J lost 0 bases, and 10 bases lay in between. This CDR3 contains 15 residues. In germline, CDR1 is SEHNR, CDR2 FQNEAQ (reference sequence). In nucleotides, the CDR3 is TGTGCCAGCAGCTTAATGTCAACCTTGAACACTGAAGCTTTCTTT. Translated, it gives CASSLMSTLNTEAFF.